The rows below give T cell receptor beta chains drawn from one sample of a study of shared clonotypes between healthy human individuals. Repertoires were generated with immunoSEQ multiplex PCR, while TCRdb's copy carries only in-frame clones and drops some. Among roughly 1.5 million clones listed, 95% to 99% were seen once. Sample: naive CD4+ T cells sorted from blood. These receptor sequences come from a man aged 25-40 years in good health. CDR3s include the opening cysteine and the closing phenylalanine or tryptophan. Each record gives: V gene, D gene, clone size, J gene, CDR3 protein, CDR3 DNA. The D gene is left open where the match is weak. Only part of the rows carry a size: once, few, many, or a class if the clone is expanded.

>TRBV5-1|.|once|TRBJ1-2
CASPRYGYTF
TGCGCCAGCCCTCGCTATGGCTACACCTTC
>TRBV2|.|.|TRBJ2-1
CASSDGRNYNEQFF
TGTGCCAGCAGTGACGGCAGAAACTACAATGAGCAGTTCTTC
>TRBV29-1|.|.|TRBJ1-3
CSVEQLPRGGNTIYF
TGCAGCGTTGAACAGCTTCCCAGGGGAGGAAACACCATATATTTT
>TRBV27|TRBD2|.|TRBJ2-3
CASQRLAGGPDTQYF
TGTGCCAGTCAGAGACTAGCGGGAGGACCAGATACGCAGTATTTT
>TRBV5-4|.|.|TRBJ2-6
CASSLTDPGANVLTF
TGTGCCAGCAGCTTGACGGACCCCGGGGCCAACGTCCTGACTTTC
>TRBV2|.|.|TRBJ2-2
CATAAGGAGELFF
TGTGCCACTGCGGCGGGCGGGGCCGGGGAGCTGTTTTTT
>TRBV10-2|.|.|TRBJ2-7
CASSGVATSYEQYF
TGCGCCAGCAGCGGGGTGGCTACCTCCTACGAGCAGTACTTC
>TRBV28|.|.|TRBJ2-7
CASKLTGPYEQYF
TGTGCCAGCAAATTGACAGGCCCCTACGAGCAGTACTTC
>TRBV28|TRBD2|.|TRBJ2-3
CASTRRGSGWKGTDTQYF
TGTGCCAGCACCCGGAGGGGTAGCGGGTGGAAAGGGACAGATACGCAGTATTTT
>TRBV27|.|.|TRBJ1-4
CASSLGVNEKLFF
TGTGCCAGCAGTTTAGGAGTGAATGAAAAACTGTTTTTT
>TRBV7-9|.|.|TRBJ2-7
CASSLLGTNPFDEQYF
TGTGCCAGCAGCTTACTCGGGACGAATCCCTTTGACGAGCAGTACTTC
>TRBV7-9|.|once|TRBJ2-1
CASSLAGLHRNEQFF
TGTGCCAGCAGCTTAGCGGGACTGCACCGCAATGAGCAGTTCTTC
>TRBV25-1|.|.|TRBJ2-1
CASSESRHPRSNEQFF
TGTGCCAGCAGTGAGTCCCGGCACCCGAGGAGCAATGAGCAGTTCTTC
>TRBV5-1|.|few|TRBJ2-5
CASSLVITQGGETQYF
TGCGCCAGCAGCTTGGTCATCACCCAGGGGGGAGAGACCCAGTACTTC
>TRBV7-9|.|.|TRBJ2-3
CASSLKLDTQYF
TGTGCCAGCAGCTTAAAACTCGATACGCAGTATTTT
>TRBV5-4|TRBD2|once|TRBJ2-5
CASSLTSGPPRETQYF
TGTGCCAGCAGCTTGACTAGCGGGCCTCCTAGGGAGACCCAGTACTTC
>TRBV28|.|.|TRBJ1-2
CASSLGTTYGYTF
TGTGCCAGCAGTTTGGGTACAACATATGGCTACACCTTC
>TRBV5-1|TRBD2|.|TRBJ2-3
CASSPWTSGTDTQYF
TGCGCCAGCAGCCCCTGGACTAGCGGCACAGATACGCAGTATTTT
>TRBV7-6|.|.|TRBJ2-1
CASIPGLSYNEQFF
TGTGCCAGCATCCCGGGTCTCTCCTACAATGAGCAGTTCTTC
>TRBV7-3|.|.|TRBJ2-7
CASSPLASEVSNEQYF
TGTGCCAGCAGCCCACTGGCTAGCGAAGTTTCTAACGAGCAGTACTTC
>TRBV7-9|.|.|TRBJ2-1
CASSYRRAGDNEQFF
TGTGCCAGCAGTTACAGGAGGGCCGGAGACAATGAGCAGTTCTTC
>TRBV29-1|.|.|TRBJ2-1
CSGRVPTGKSEQFF
TGCAGCGGCCGAGTACCAACAGGGAAGAGTGAGCAGTTCTTC
>TRBV6-5|TRBD1|.|TRBJ1-1
CASSSWTGLNTEAFF
TGTGCCAGCAGTAGCTGGACAGGACTGAACACTGAAGCTTTCTTT
>TRBV2|.|.|TRBJ2-7
CASSATDSSYEQYF
TGTGCCAGCAGTGCGACGGACTCTTCCTACGAGCAGTACTTC
>TRBV5-1|.|.|TRBJ1-2
CASSLAGREDILGYGYTF
TGCGCCAGCAGCTTGGCGGGCAGGGAGGATATACTAGGCTATGGCTACACCTTC
>TRBV29-1|.|.|TRBJ2-3
CSVERGIGTDTQYF
TGCAGCGTTGAACGGGGGATTGGCACAGATACGCAGTATTTT
>TRBV5-1|.|once|TRBJ1-4
CASSSRGVVTNEKLFF
TGCGCCAGCAGCTCTAGGGGTGTGGTAACTAATGAAAAACTGTTTTTT
>TRBV14|.|.|TRBJ2-7
CASSQGYLRAGEQYF
TGTGCCAGCAGCCAAGGATATCTGAGGGCAGGCGAGCAGTACTTC
>TRBV2|TRBD1|.|TRBJ1-1
CASSEVSGGLGTEAFF
TGTGCCAGCAGTGAAGTATCAGGGGGCTTGGGCACTGAAGCTTTCTTT
>TRBV9|.|.|TRBJ2-5
CASSVGAFRETQYF
TGTGCCAGCAGCGTAGGCGCCTTCCGAGAGACCCAGTACTTC
>TRBV7-2|.|.|TRBJ2-1
CASSTGDYNNEQFF
TGTGCCAGCAGCACAGGGGACTATAACAATGAGCAGTTCTTC
>TRBV5-1|.|.|TRBJ2-2
CASSGTVSNTGELFF
TGCGCCAGCAGCGGTACAGTCTCGAACACCGGGGAGCTGTTTTTT
>TRBV10-2|TRBD1|.|TRBJ1-4
CASSPDRGRTNEKLFF
TGCGCCAGCAGTCCGGACAGGGGGCGGACTAATGAAAAACTGTTTTTT
>TRBV6-5|.|once|TRBJ1-5
CASGAFQPQHF
TGTGCCAGCGGAGCATTCCAGCCCCAGCATTTT
>TRBV29-1|TRBD2|.|TRBJ2-7
CSVGGASGSYEQYF
TGCAGCGTTGGAGGGGCTAGCGGGAGCTACGAGCAGTACTTC
>TRBV4-1|TRBD1|.|TRBJ1-2
CASSQEGTGNYGYTF
TGCGCCAGCAGCCAAGAGGGGACAGGGAACTATGGCTACACCTTC
>TRBV6-6|.|.|TRBJ1-1
CASTTGYEAFF
TGTGCCAGCACCACGGGGTATGAAGCTTTCTTT
>TRBV19|TRBD1|.|TRBJ2-1
CASSTQIWDSSKFF
TGTGCCAGTAGTACACAGATCTGGGACAGCAGCAAGTTCTTC
>TRBV11-3|TRBD1|.|TRBJ2-7
CASSFRQGSYEQYF
TGTGCCAGCAGCTTCCGACAGGGGAGCTACGAGCAGTACTTC
>TRBV7-3|.|.|TRBJ2-7
CASSLNSDGTYEQYF
TGTGCCAGCAGCCTTAACTCGGACGGAACCTACGAGCAGTACTTC
>TRBV10-2|TRBD1|.|TRBJ1-5
CASSFGQGANQPQHF
TGCGCCAGCAGCTTCGGACAGGGGGCCAATCAGCCCCAGCATTTT
>TRBV19|TRBD2|.|TRBJ2-3
CASSTRRLADRADTQYF
TGTGCCAGTAGTACTCGTCGACTAGCGGATAGGGCAGATACGCAGTATTTT
>TRBV5-1|.|once|TRBJ2-7
CASSLPAGTYEQYF
TGCGCCAGCAGCTTGCCGGCAGGGACCTACGAGCAGTACTTC
>TRBV10-3|.|.|TRBJ2-7
CAISETDRGKYEQYF
TGTGCCATCAGTGAGACGGATAGGGGTAAGTACGAGCAGTACTTC
>TRBV5-6|TRBD2|.|TRBJ2-1
CASSPLWVAGNIGEQFF
TGTGCCAGCAGCCCTTTGTGGGTAGCGGGGAATATCGGCGAGCAGTTCTTC
>TRBV5-6|TRBD1|.|TRBJ2-2
CASSGQGIGELFF
TGTGCCAGCAGCGGACAGGGAATCGGGGAGCTGTTTTTT
>TRBV29-1|.|once|TRBJ2-1
CSVTSLQAEQFF
TGCAGCGTTACTAGCTTACAAGCGGAGCAGTTCTTC
>TRBV29-1|TRBD1|.|TRBJ1-1
CSVADRLNTEAFF
TGCAGCGTCGCGGACAGGCTGAACACTGAAGCTTTCTTT
>TRBV15|.|.|TRBJ2-7
CATSSRGDEQYF
TGTGCCACCAGCTCCCGAGGGGACGAGCAGTACTTC
>TRBV5-4|TRBD2|.|TRBJ2-2
CASSRLAGGAGELFF
TGTGCCAGCAGCAGACTAGCGGGAGGCGCCGGGGAGCTGTTTTTT
>TRBV25-1|TRBD1|.|TRBJ1-5
CATLYNGTGISNQPQHF
TGTGCCACCCTCTATAACGGGACAGGGATTAGCAATCAGCCCCAGCATTTT
>TRBV6-5|.|.|TRBJ1-1
CASSYGSGNTEAFF
TGTGCCAGCAGTTACGGGTCTGGGAACACTGAAGCTTTCTTT
>TRBV6-5|.|.|TRBJ2-3
CASSYAGGTDTQYF
TGTGCCAGCAGTTATGCAGGGGGCACAGATACGCAGTATTTT
>TRBV5-1|TRBD1|.|TRBJ2-5
CASSDSGQGGETQYF
TGCGCCAGCAGCGACTCAGGACAGGGAGGCGAGACCCAGTACTTC
>TRBV5-1|TRBD1|.|TRBJ1-1
CASSLVGGGPEAFF
TGCGCCAGCAGCTTGGTGGGAGGGGGCCCTGAAGCTTTCTTT
>TRBV2|TRBD1|.|TRBJ2-1
CASSETVNRGHNEQFF
TGTGCCAGCAGTGAAACCGTGAACAGGGGGCACAATGAGCAGTTCTTC
>TRBV5-1|TRBD2|.|TRBJ2-2
CASSYGTSGRNTGELFF
TGCGCCAGCAGCTATGGGACTAGCGGGAGGAACACCGGGGAGCTGTTTTTT
>TRBV30|.|few|TRBJ2-7
CACLTGVSYEQYF
TGTGCCTGCCTGACAGGAGTCTCCTACGAGCAGTACTTC
>TRBV9|.|.|TRBJ2-2
CASSPQGGVPGELFF
TGTGCCAGCAGCCCCCAAGGAGGGGTCCCCGGGGAGCTGTTTTTT